The rows below give T cell receptor beta chains drawn from one sample of a study of CD8 T cells in ankylosing spondylitis. Via MiXCR, TCRdb re-called the 5' RACE reads, giving one row per CDR3 protein. The data show roughly 230,000 distinct CDR3 sequences, under 12% seen once. Sequencing used blood, either unsorted or a sorted T cell fraction (not recorded which). The source is a male donor with ankylosing spondylitis or in good health (not recorded which). CDR3s leave out the opening cysteine and the closing phenylalanine or tryptophan. Each record gives: V gene, CDR3 protein.

>TRBV4-1
ASSQEVGSSPLH
>TRBV7-2
ASSLRGSVPNEQF
>TRBV12-3/TRBV12-4
ASSRGAGEYTGELF
>TRBV7-9
ASSHEPGTGGTDTQY
>TRBV2
ASSTSGGYYNEQF
>TRBV6-4
ASSDRLAGEQF
>TRBV29-1
SVGTGTETQY
>TRBV30
AWSQLSYGYT
>TRBV12-5
ASAGGGWGSSSYNSPLH
>TRBV7-9
ASSLGNHKDYT
>TRBV7-2
ASSLSGSTYNEQF
>TRBV20-1
CARGLLAGDPYEQY
>TRBV6-5
ASSSVTGGKRLRELF